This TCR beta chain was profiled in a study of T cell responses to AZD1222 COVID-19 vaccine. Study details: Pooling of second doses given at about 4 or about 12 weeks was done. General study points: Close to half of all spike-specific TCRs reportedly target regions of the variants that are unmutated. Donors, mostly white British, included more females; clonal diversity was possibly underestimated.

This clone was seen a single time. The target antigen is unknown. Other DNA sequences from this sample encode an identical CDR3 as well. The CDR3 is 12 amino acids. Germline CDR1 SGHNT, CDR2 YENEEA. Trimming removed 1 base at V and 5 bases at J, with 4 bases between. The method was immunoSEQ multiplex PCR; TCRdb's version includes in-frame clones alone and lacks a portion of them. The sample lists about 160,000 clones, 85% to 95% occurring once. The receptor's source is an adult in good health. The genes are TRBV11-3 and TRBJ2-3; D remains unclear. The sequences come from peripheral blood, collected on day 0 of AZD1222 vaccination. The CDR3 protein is CASSLVGDTQYF. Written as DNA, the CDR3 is TGTGCCAGCAGCTTAGTTGGAGATACGCAGTATTTT.